The 10 T cell receptor beta chains presented below share a single source sample, sequenced in a study of regulatory T cells in long-lasting Graves disease. The authors built TCR beta libraries using iRepertoire HTBI primers and Arm-PCR of CDR3 regions. TCRdb independently ran MiXCR on the multiplex PCR reads; one entry per CDR3 protein. This table holds a few hundred thousand distinct CDR3 sequences, 20% to 25% found once. This sample's time point: persistent/refractory GD, antithyroid drugs over 5 years with positive TRAb. Researchers made the TCR library from RNA that was extracted from PBMCs. The sequencing here drew on peripheral blood mononuclear cells (PBMCs), taken when the disease was refractory, from a patient treated with antithyroid drugs. All receptors come from a female donor with Graves disease.

In its sample, this clonotype was seen many times. The rearrangement joins TRBV2 to TRBJ2-5; D possibly matches TRBD1 or TRBD2 (5 bases each). The CDR3 has 15 residues. Trimming cost V 0 bases and J 8 bases, with 16 bases left between them. CDR1 is SNHLY, CDR2 FYNNEI, per germline. CDR3 protein: CASSEAGVRRRTQYF. The CDR3 bases are TGTGCCAGCAGTGAAGCGGGGGTGAGGAGGAGAACCCAGTACTTC.

The rearrangement uses TRBV7-8 and TRBJ2-2; D is possibly TRBD1 or TRBD2 (5 bases each). This CDR3 has 17 amino acids. Germline lookup yields CDR1 SGHVS and CDR2 FQNEAQ. The V and J ends lost 1 base and 0 bases respectively, with 12 bases between them. The CDR3 protein is CASSLVGGVTNTGELFF. In nucleotides, the CDR3 is TGTGCCAGCAGCTTAGTTGGGGGAGTTACGAACACCGGGGAGCTGTTTTTT. Supplemented by reference TRBV7-8 and TRBJ2-2, the full variable domain reads GAGVSQSPRYKVAKRGQDVALRCDPISGHVSLFWYQQALGQGPEFLTYFQNEAQLDKSGLPSDRFFAERPEGSVSTLKIQRTQQEDSAVYLCASSLVGGVTNTGELFFGEGSRLTVL.

The rearrangement links TRBV20-1 to TRBJ1-2, with 8 bases lining up with TRBD1. Germline V gene sequence: CDR1 DFQATT, CDR2 SNEGSKA (reference sequence). The CDR3 consists of 15 residues. The CDR3 loop is CSPSSPGQVNYGYTF. The CDR3 DNA reads TGCAGCCCGAGCTCCCCGGGACAGGTTAACTATGGCTACACCTTC.

Many counts were recorded for this clonotype. J is TRBJ2-7 and V is TRBV12-3 or TRBV12-4; weak D call: TRBD2 (5 bases). Trimming removed 5 bases from V and 0 bases from J, with 14 bases in between. The CDR3 totals 15 residues. The CDR3: CASSPFSASSYEQYF. CDR3 DNA: TGTGCCAGCAGTCCCTTTAGCGCTAGCTCCTACGAGCAGTACTTC.

This clonotype was recorded many times. This chain connects TRBV6-5 to TRBJ1-1, with D possibly being TRBD1 (5 bases). Germline V lookup: CDR1 MNHEY, CDR2 SVGAGI. Between the trimmed V and J ends, which lost 3 bases and 1 base, there was a span of 12 bases. The CDR3 sequence is 15 residues long. The CDR3, as DNA: TGTGCCAGCAGTTATGGGGCCAAGGGGAACACTGAAGCTTTCTTT. The encoded protein is CASSYGAKGNTEAFF.

This clonotype was recorded at least ten times. The genes are TRBV29-1 and TRBJ1-1; 8 positions agree with TRBD1. V was pared by 4 bases and J by 5 bases, with 6 bases of the junction left unmatched. The length of the CDR3 is 13 residues. Germline loops: CDR1 SQVTM, CDR2 ANQGSEA. Here the CDR3 reads CSVADRGMTEAFF. The CDR3 bases are TGCAGCGTTGCTGACAGGGGTATGACTGAAGCTTTCTTT.

This clonotype has a count of ten or more. The V and J genes are TRBV28 and TRBJ1-2; TRBD1 might be the D (6 bases). CDR3 length: 15 residues. Germline-derived CDR1 and CDR2 are MDHEN and SYDVKM. V dropped 2 bases and J dropped 6 bases, with 16 bases sitting between them. CDR3 in amino acids: CASSLGGGESHGYTF. CDR3 sequence (DNA): TGTGCCAGCAGTTTAGGAGGGGGGGAATCTCATGGCTACACCTTC.

About this clonotype: A read error may explain this, as a much larger clone is one base away. The chain has TRBV7-2 and TRBJ2-7; 10 nucleotides match TRBD1. Germline CDR1 is SGHTA and CDR2 is FQGNSA. The CDR3 is 14 residues long. The CDR3 region is CASSWTGGVSEQCF. CDR3 in DNA: TGTGCCAGCAGCTGGACAGGGGGAGTCAGCGAGCAGTGCTTC. Full variable domain (rest looked up from reference TRBV7-2 and TRBJ2-7): GAGVSQSPSNKVTEKGKDVELRCDPISGHTALYWYRQSLGQGLEFLIYFQGNSAPDKSGLPSDRFSAERTGGSVSTLTIQRTQQEDSAVYLCASSWTGGVSEQCFGPGTRLTVT.

The CDR3 sequence is CSVSSSNGYTF. The CDR3 nucleotides are TGCAGCGTTAGCTCGTCAAATGGCTACACCTTC. The chain carries TRBV29-1 and TRBJ1-2; no firm D call. Germline assignment: CDR1 SQVTM and CDR2 ANQGSEA. The germline V and J ends were trimmed by 5 bases and 6 bases, with 10 bases remaining between them. The CDR3 is made up of 11 amino acids.

V is TRBV2 and J is TRBJ1-3; D not resolved. The CDR3 is 14 residues long. Germline loops: CDR1 SNHLY, CDR2 FYNNEI. V shed 1 base and J shed 2 bases, with 6 bases lying between them. CDR3 nucleotide sequence: TGTGCCAGCAGTGAAGTCCTCCCTGGAAACACCATATATTTT. Translation: CASSEVLPGNTIYF.